This passage covers 26 T cell receptor beta chains from one sample sequenced in a study of naive and memory T cell subsets. Amplification of ligated cDNA took four PCR rounds with SP2 and nested alpha and beta constant primers. TCRdb used MiXCR to reprocess the 5' RACE reads, holding one entry per CDR3 protein. The sample comprises about 62,000 distinct CDR3 sequences, under 10% of which are singletons, and over 15% rests with the top ten. The library had UMIs added by 3' ligation of an oligonucleotide to TCR cDNA. The receptors come from a female donor in good health.

V is TRBV10-3 and J is TRBJ2-7; 10 bases are shared with TRBD2. The germline V gene has CDR1 ENHRY and CDR2 SYGVKD. V dropped 5 bases and J dropped 7; count of bases not matched to a gene: 5. There are 13 residues in the CDR3. The CDR3 DNA reads TGTGCCATCAGTAGCGGGGGGGCGAGGGAGCAGTACTTC. As protein: CAISSGGAREQYF.

This clonotype was counted only a few times. The chain is built from TRBV20-1 and TRBJ2-3, with 9 bases identical to TRBD2. The CDR3 consists of 16 residues. Germline V gene sequence: CDR1 DFQATT, CDR2 SNEGSKA (reference sequence). Unmatched junction bases numbered 10, after V lost 2 bases and J lost 4 bases. The CDR3 reads CSARRGLAGLADTQYF. CDR3 DNA sequence: TGCAGTGCTAGACGCGGGCTAGCGGGATTAGCAGATACGCAGTATTTT.

CDR3 coding DNA: TGTGCCAGCAGCTTAAGTCCCACCGGGGAGCTGTTTTTT. It yields the protein CASSLSPTGELFF. The chain joins TRBV7-6 to TRBJ2-2, with D unclear. This CDR3 is built from 13 residues. V was trimmed by 2 bases and J by 4 bases, leaving 5 bases between them. Germline-derived CDR1 and CDR2 are SGHVS and FNYEAQ.

In its sample, this clonotype was seen many times. This sequence joins TRBV29-1 and TRBJ2-3; D is undetermined. CDR3 length: 16 residues. Germline CDR1 reads SQVTM; CDR2 reads ANQGSEA. V was clipped by 0 bases and J by 0 bases, with 13 bases between them. As DNA, the CDR3 is TGCAGCGTTGAAGATCTTGGCGGACCTAGCACAGATACGCAGTATTTT. Translated: CSVEDLGGPSTDTQYF.

The chain joins TRBV6-1 to TRBJ1-1; 8 positions agree with TRBD1. CDR1 and CDR2 (germline): MNHNS, SASEGT. Trimming removed 4 bases from V and 3 bases from J; junction bases left unmatched: 4. The CDR3 has 14 amino acids. The CDR3 loop is CASSVTGVYTEAFF. The CDR3 bases are TGTGCCAGCAGTGTGACAGGGGTGTACACTGAAGCTTTCTTT.

The chain couples TRBV20-1 to TRBJ2-1, with D hard to call. V was pared by 5 bases and J by 9 bases, with 11 bases between. Looked up from germline, CDR1 is DFQATT and CDR2 is SNEGSKA (reference sequence). This CDR3 has 11 residues. Written as DNA, the CDR3 is TGCAGTGCTGGTTACAACATTGAGCAGTTCTTC. Encoded protein: CSAGYNIEQFF.

This clonotype was counted only a few times. The rearrangement uses TRBV27 and TRBJ2-5; tentatively, D is TRBD1 (5 bases). There are 12 residues in the CDR3. Germline V lookup: CDR1 MNHEY, CDR2 SMNVEV (reference sequence). Trimming took 8 bases from V and 3 from J, leaving 10 bases between them. The CDR3 DNA sequence: TGTGCCAGCCGAAAAGGGGAAGAGACCCAGTACTTC. This codes for CASRKGEETQYF.

The gene calls are TRBV6-5 and TRBJ1-3; D is unclear. This CDR3 is built from 14 residues. The V gene lost 2 bases and the J gene lost 4 bases, with 9 bases spanning the gap. The germline V gene encodes CDR1 MNHEY and CDR2 SVGAGI. This CDR3 is CASSYGQEGNTIYF. CDR3 in DNA: TGTGCCAGCAGTTACGGGCAAGAGGGAAACACCATATATTTT.

The V and J genes are TRBV2 and TRBJ1-2, with a tentative D call TRBD1 (5 bases). Trimming pared 5 bases from V and 6 bases from J, leaving 13 bases between. CDR3 size: 13 residues. Germline V gives CDR1 SNHLY, CDR2 FYNNEI. Written as DNA, the CDR3 is TGTGCCAGCAGTCGGGACGGTCCCAATGGCTACACCTTC. This gives the protein CASSRDGPNGYTF.

This clonotype was seen only a few times. V usage is TRBV2 and J usage is TRBJ2-7, with D possibly being TRBD1 or TRBD2 (5 bases each). Trimming took 6 bases from V and 7 from J, leaving 13 bases between them. The germline gives CDR1 SNHLY, CDR2 FYNNEI. This CDR3 is 12 amino acids long. The CDR3: CASRGRPVEQYF. The CDR3 DNA sequence: TGTGCCAGCAGGGGACGGCCGGTGGAGCAGTACTTC.

V and J are TRBV19 and TRBJ2-1; D uncertain. Germline CDR1 reads LNHDA; CDR2 reads SQIVND (reference sequence). The CDR3 spans 13 residues. V lost 6 bases and J lost 0, with 6 bases in between. The CDR3 nucleotides are TGTGCCAGTAGCGGGTTCTCCTACAATGAGCAGTTCTTC. Translating gives CASSGFSYNEQFF.

In its sample, this clonotype was seen a few times. The chain uses TRBV6-5 and TRBJ2-7; TRBD1 might be the D (5 bases). Per the germline V gene, CDR1 is MNHEY and CDR2 is SVGAGI. Trimming took off 6 bases at V and 5 bases at J, with 11 bases between the two ends. The CDR3 covers 12 residues. The CDR3 nucleotides read TGTGCCAGCAGATATCAGGGAAACGAGCAGTACTTC. Protein: CASRYQGNEQYF.

There are many counts of this clonotype. The rearrangement joins TRBV20-1 to TRBJ1-5, with 8 bases aligning to TRBD1. J lost 1 base, V lost 3 bases, and 2 bases had no gene match. Germline values: CDR1 DFQATT, CDR2 SNEGSKA (reference sequence). This CDR3 region has 14 residues. The CDR3 coding sequence is TGCAGTGCTAGGAGGGACAGGAGCAATCAGCCCCAGCATTTT. Protein sequence: CSARRDRSNQPQHF.

This clonotype is medium-sized within its sample. CDR3 in amino acids: CASSQGISGSQPQHF. DNA for the CDR3: TGTGCCAGCAGCCAAGGGATCTCCGGGAGTCAGCCCCAGCATTTT. The chain recombines TRBV3-1 with TRBJ1-5; unclear D gene. The CDR3 has 15 residues. Germline assignment: CDR1 LGHDT and CDR2 YNNKEL (reference sequence). V was pared by 1 base and J by 6 bases, with 13 bases between. Combining the CDR3 with reference TRBV3-1 and TRBJ1-5 gives the whole variable domain DTAVSQTPKYLVTQMGNDKSIKCEQNLGHDTMYWYKQDSKKFLKIMFSYNNKELIINETVPNRFSPKSPDKAHLNLHINSLELGDSAVYFCASSQGISGSQPQHFGDGTRLSIL.

This clonotype was seen ten or more times. This sequence joins TRBV18 and TRBJ1-1, with D hard to call. The germline V gene encodes CDR1 KGHSH and CDR2 LQKENI. V shed 1 base and J shed 0 bases, with 6 bases lying between them. CDR3 length equals 14 residues. This CDR3 reads CASSPRSMNTEAFF. CDR3 sequence (DNA): TGTGCCAGCTCACCACGGAGCATGAACACTGAAGCTTTCTTT.

The table lists this clonotype with a few counts. The CDR3 loop reads CASSPNQGTPAKNIQYF. The CDR3 DNA is TGTGCCAGCAGTCCGAATCAAGGGACACCAGCCAAAAACATTCAGTACTTC. The chain has TRBV6-6 and TRBJ2-4, with D perhaps matching TRBD1 (6 bases). The CDR3 contains 17 residues. Between the trimmed V and J ends, which lost 5 bases and 0 bases, there was a span of 17 bases. CDR1 and CDR2 from the germline V gene are MNHNY and SVGAGI (reference sequence).

This clonotype was detected ten times or more. CDR3 coding DNA: TGTGCCAGCAGCTTGGTTAGCGGGGGAACGAGCTCCTACAATGAGCAGTTCTTC. This encodes CASSLVSGGTSSYNEQFF. The chain links TRBV5-6 to TRBJ2-1; 9 bases match TRBD2. The CDR3 length is 18 residues. The germline CDR1 and CDR2 sequences are SGHDT and YYEEEE. Germline trimming cut 0 bases from V and 0 bases from J; bases unmatched to any gene: 7.

The genes are TRBV27 and TRBJ2-1; 9 bases match TRBD1. CDR1 and CDR2 (germline): MNHEY, SMNVEV (reference sequence). The CDR3 length is 15 residues. V lost 5 bases, J lost 6 bases, and 8 bases stayed unmatched. In nucleotides, the CDR3 is TGTGCCAGCAGTCATACCGGGACAGGGCGCAATGAGCAGTTCTTC. It encodes CASSHTGTGRNEQFF.

This clonotype has at least ten counts. This chain links TRBV5-1 with TRBJ2-5, with D possibly being TRBD2 (7 bases). The CDR3 contains 16 residues. Germline lookup yields CDR1 SGHRS and CDR2 YFSETQ. V was trimmed by 7 bases and J by 4 bases, leaving 23 bases between them. This CDR3 reads CASSGRGSSLPETQYF. The CDR3 bases are TGCGCCAGCTCTGGGAGGGGGAGTAGTCTCCCAGAGACCCAGTACTTC.

This clonotype has at least ten counts. The chain links TRBV11-2 to TRBJ2-1; D not certain. V dropped 2 bases and J dropped 12 bases, with 11 bases sitting between them. The CDR3 length is 12 residues. Germline CDR1 SGHAT, CDR2 FQNNGV. The CDR3 reads CASSLIRSSQFF. In DNA, the CDR3 is TGTGCCAGCAGCTTAATTAGGTCATCGCAGTTCTTC.

This clonotype was observed a few times. The chain is built from TRBV19 and TRBJ1-5, with D unclear. Germline CDR1 is LNHDA and CDR2 is SQIVND (reference sequence). V lost 2 bases to trimming and J lost 7 bases, with 9 bases between them. This CDR3 region has 13 residues. The CDR3 coding sequence is TGTGCCAGTAGTATACCCTTGGGACAGCCCCAGCATTTT. Translation: CASSIPLGQPQHF.

This clonotype was counted a few times. The chain uses TRBV29-1 and TRBJ2-6; 9 nucleotides align to TRBD1. The germline gives CDR1 SQVTM, CDR2 ANQGSEA. This CDR3 has 17 amino acids. The V and J ends lost 4 bases and 3 bases, in that order; junction bases with no gene match: 10. CDR3 residues: CSVAGQGLRGGANVLTF. Here the CDR3 DNA reads TGCAGCGTTGCCGGACAGGGGTTAAGAGGTGGGGCCAACGTCCTGACTTTC.

This chain links TRBV7-9 with TRBJ2-2; D possibly corresponds to TRBD2 (5 bases). V lost 1 base and J lost 3, with 9 bases in between. The germline gives CDR1 SEHNR, CDR2 FQNEAQ (reference sequence). The CDR3 has 15 amino acids. The CDR3 nucleotides read TGTGCCAGCAGCTTAGGGAGGCAACACACCGGGGAGCTGTTTTTT. Its protein product is CASSLGRQHTGELFF.

This clonotype was recorded many times. This rearrangement joins TRBV18 to TRBJ2-7, with D unclear. Between the trimmed V and J ends, which lost 0 bases and 3 bases, there was a span of 6 bases. From germline, CDR1 is KGHSH and CDR2 LQKENI. This CDR3 has 13 amino acids. CDR3 in DNA: TGTGCCAGCTCACCACCCGACCGCTACGAGCAGTACTTC. This gives the protein CASSPPDRYEQYF.

Notes on this clonotype: This sequence may be a read error, since a much larger clone differs from it by one base. The chain employs TRBV29-1 and TRBJ2-2; the D is unclear. Trimming took off 4 bases at V and 4 bases at J, with 13 bases between the two ends. This CDR3 region has 14 residues. Germline CDR1 SQVTM, CDR2 ANQGSEA. The CDR3 loop is CSVGSSHGTGELFF. The CDR3 DNA is TGCAGCGTTGGGTCTTCCCACGGCACCGGGGAGCTGTTTTTT.

The chain is built from TRBV10-3 and TRBJ2-7, with no clear D. Germline V gene data show CDR1 as ENHRY and CDR2 as SYGVKD. The CDR3 is made up of 12 amino acids. With 5 bases removed from V and 4 bases from J, the gap between germline ends came to 9 bases. The CDR3 DNA follows: TGTGCCATCAGTTCGATCTCGTACGAGCAGTACTTC. Encoded protein: CAISSISYEQYF.